This T cell receptor (beta chain) is from a study of shared clonotypes between healthy human individuals. Concerning this clone: Its specificity is not known.

With V trimmed by 6 bases and J by 5 bases, 7 bases remained unmatched. The CDR3 is 15 amino acids. In germline, CDR1 is MNHEY, CDR2 SVGAGI. The authors loaded roughly 200 ng DNA, 30,000 to 35,000 T cell genomes, into sorted-subset replicate PCRs. TCRdb's table, derived via immunoSEQ multiplex PCR, lists solely in-frame clones and lacks some. The table includes roughly 2.5 million clones, around 90% detected once. Whole-study results and caveats: Clonotypes shared by all four sorted-subset donors had higher generation probabilities than non-shared clonotypes. In having few donors, the study represented limited genetic and exposure-history diversity.

The V and J genes are TRBV6-5 and TRBJ2-3; 11 nucleotides line up with TRBD2. The TCR was taken from a man in his late teens or twenties in good health. Material: naive CD4+ T cells sorted from blood. Documented subset: CD45RA+ positively selected. The CDR3 nucleotides are TGTGCCAGCAGGGTAGCGGGAGGGCGTAAAGATACGCAGTATTTT. Amino acid sequence: CASRVAGGRKDTQYF.